Below are 11 T cell receptor beta chains sequenced from a single sample in a study of T cells in Graves' hyperthyroidism and ophthalmopathy. What was amplified from RNA transcripts were TCR beta CDR3 regions. A first-round RT-PCR of the TCR CDR3 used the HTBI primer set. TCRdb used MiXCR to reprocess the multiplex PCR reads, holding one entry per CDR3 protein. Of 650,000 to 750,000 distinct CDR3 sequences listed, roughly 15% are singletons. Sequenced input: blood. The receptors come from a woman in her late teens or twenties with Graves' hyperthyroidism.

This clonotype was seen ten or more times. J is TRBJ2-2 and V is TRBV5-1, with a tentative D call TRBD1 (6 bases). Between the trimmed V and J ends, which lost 6 bases and 4 bases, there was a span of 16 bases. CDR3 length: 15 residues. Germline assignment: CDR1 SGHRS and CDR2 YFSETQ. Here the CDR3 DNA reads TGCGCCAGCAAACCTGGGGGCCCTACCACCGGGGAGCTGTTTTTT. It yields the protein CASKPGGPTTGELFF.

This clonotype was counted between two and nine times. V usage is TRBV24-1 and J usage is TRBJ2-3; possibly TRBD1 for D (6 bases). Germline CDR1 is KGHDR and CDR2 is SFDVKD. The CDR3 runs 13 residues. V was trimmed by 3 bases and J by 7 bases, leaving 10 bases between them. The CDR3 region has the DNA TGTGCCACCAGTGATCGGGACACGTATACGCAGTATTTT. Encoded protein: CATSDRDTYTQYF.

The chain employs TRBV7-8 and TRBJ1-6; D ambiguous. This CDR3 comprises 16 residues. CDR1 SGHVS and CDR2 FQNEAQ come from the germline V gene. The ends were cut back, 1 base at V and 0 bases at J, with 7 bases in the middle. The DNA of the CDR3 is TGTGCCAGCAGCTTAGAAAGGAGCTCCTATAATTCACCCCTCCACTTT. Protein product: CASSLERSSYNSPLHF.

This clonotype appeared a few times. This sequence joins TRBV10-3 and TRBJ1-1, with no clear D. The CDR3 spans 15 residues. CDR1 and CDR2 (germline): ENHRY, SYGVKD. V was shortened by 0 bases and J by 12 bases, with 20 bases between the two germline ends. CDR3 amino acids: CAISESEVVKDDTFF. The CDR3 DNA sequence: TGTGCCATCAGTGAGTCAGAAGTGGTTAAGGACGACACTTTCTTT.

J is TRBJ1-4 and V is TRBV7-9; D is ambiguous. V shed 4 bases and J shed 15 bases, with 18 bases lying between them. CDR3 length equals 13 residues. Germline loops: CDR1 SEHNR, CDR2 FQNEAQ (reference sequence). CDR3: CASSSFGPAMVFF. The CDR3 DNA sequence: TGTGCCAGCAGCTCTTTTGGTCCGGCTATGGTGTTTTTT.

This rearrangement joins TRBV30 to TRBJ1-5, with 7 bases matching TRBD1. Germline-derived CDR1 and CDR2 are GTSNPN and SVGIG (reference sequence). CDR3 length: 14 amino acids. The V and J ends lost 2 bases and 4 bases, in that order; junction bases with no gene match: 5. The CDR3 DNA reads as TGTGCCTGGAGTTGGGGGACAGATAATCAGCCCCAGCATTTT. It translates to CAWSWGTDNQPQHF.

The rearrangement joins TRBV5-1 to TRBJ2-1; D is possibly TRBD2 (5 bases). The germline gives CDR1 SGHRS, CDR2 YFSETQ. V was pared by 10 bases and J by 0 bases, with 17 bases between. The CDR3 is 15 amino acids. The DNA of the CDR3 is TGCGCCTCGAAATTACCCACTAGCTCCTACAATGAGCAGTTCTTC. Translated: CASKLPTSSYNEQFF.

This clonotype has ten or more counts. The chain is built from TRBV20-1 and TRBJ2-7; D is ambiguous. The germline V gene has CDR1 DFQATT and CDR2 SNEGSKA (reference sequence). V dropped 6 bases and J dropped 2 bases, with 14 bases sitting between them. The CDR3 runs 13 residues. In nucleotides, the CDR3 is TGCAGTGCCCTTAGCACCTCGGCCTACGAGCAGTACTTC. It is translated as CSALSTSAYEQYF.

This clonotype occurred many times. The chain is built from TRBV27 and TRBJ1-1, with 9 positions matching TRBD1. Germline CDR1 is MNHEY and CDR2 is SMNVEV (reference sequence). V shed 7 bases, J shed 3 bases, and the junction held 3 bases outside the gene matches. The CDR3 runs to 13 residues. CDR3 residues: CASTTGGHTEAFF. For the CDR3, the DNA is TGTGCCAGCACGACAGGGGGTCACACTGAAGCTTTCTTT.

This clonotype has a count of ten or more. The chain carries TRBV11-3 and TRBJ2-3; the D is unclear. With 6 bases removed from V and 2 bases from J, the gap between germline ends came to 3 bases. This CDR3 region has 11 residues. CDR1 is SGHNT, CDR2 YENEEA, per germline. CDR3 DNA: TGTGCCAGCAGATACACAGATACGCAGTATTTT. Protein sequence: CASRYTDTQYF. The full variable domain, completed using reference TRBV11-3 and TRBJ2-3, is EAGVVQSPRYKIIEKKQPVAFWCNPISGHNTLYWYLQNLGQGPELLIRYENEEAVDDSQLPKDRFSAERLKGVDSTLKIQPAELGDSAVYLCASRYTDTQYFGPGTRLTVL.

The table lists this clonotype with a few counts. J is TRBJ2-7 and V is TRBV20-1; 10 bases map to TRBD2. The germline gives CDR1 DFQATT, CDR2 SNEGSKA (reference sequence). The V and J ends lost 3 bases and 5 bases, in that order; junction bases with no gene match: 10. The CDR3 length is 15 residues. The CDR3 sequence: CSARVVAGGLDEQYF. The CDR3 DNA is TGCAGTGCTAGGGTGGTAGCGGGAGGTCTTGACGAGCAGTACTTC.